These 19 T cell receptor beta chains share one sample of origin, sequenced in a study of blood T cell repertoires in COVID-19. Some clones are missing from TCRdb's copy, which holds only in-frame ones; the method was immunoSEQ multiplex PCR. The sample has 200,000 to 300,000 clones; around 82% are singletons. The source material was peripheral blood. These receptors were taken from a human donor in a cohort sampled during active COVID-19.

The chain uses TRBV11-2 and TRBJ1-1; weak D call: TRBD1 (5 bases). CDR1 and CDR2 (germline): SGHAT, FQNNGV. CDR3 size: 18 residues. The V gene lost 1 base and the J gene lost 4 bases, with 22 bases spanning the gap. The CDR3 sequence: CASSLAPGGWGYGTEAFF. The CDR3 region has the DNA TGTGCCAGCAGCTTAGCCCCGGGGGGGTGGGGATATGGCACTGAAGCTTTCTTT.

The CDR3 region has the DNA TGTGCCAGCAGCCTAAGGGGGAGCAATCAGCCCCAGCATTTT. Translated: CASSLRGSNQPQHF. This chain joins TRBV3-1 (or the pseudogene TRBV3-2) and TRBJ1-5; tentative D call: TRBD1 (6 bases). This CDR3 contains 14 residues. Germline V gene sequence: CDR1 LGHDT, CDR2 YNNKEL (reference sequence). Trimming pared 4 bases from V and 1 base from J, leaving 8 bases between.

The rearrangement joins TRBV7-8 to TRBJ1-5, with D unclear. The CDR3 loop spans 14 amino acids. V shed 5 bases and J shed 5 bases, with 13 bases lying between them. CDR1 SGHVS and CDR2 FQNEAQ come from the germline V gene. The CDR3, as DNA: TGTGCCAGCAGCAGCAATAGCGTCTATCAGCCCCAGCATTTT. This translates into CASSSNSVYQPQHF.

This chain connects TRBV4-1 to TRBJ2-3; D is possibly TRBD1 (6 bases). V was cut by 2 bases and J by 4 bases, with 10 bases left in between. This CDR3 contains 14 residues. The germline gives CDR1 MGHRA, CDR2 YSYEKL. The CDR3 DNA follows: TGCGCCAGCAGCCAACTACAGGGACCAGATACGCAGTATTTT. This sequence encodes CASSQLQGPDTQYF.

The rearrangement joins TRBV10-1 to TRBJ2-3; D gene uncertain. The CDR3 is made up of 14 amino acids. V was clipped by 0 bases and J by 6 bases, with 10 bases between them. CDR1 is WNHNN, CDR2 SYGVQD, per germline (reference sequence). DNA for the CDR3: TGCGCCAGCAGTGAGTCCCGCTTAGTCGATACGCAGTATTTT. As protein: CASSESRLVDTQYF.

This chain links TRBV28 with TRBJ1-2; tentatively, D is TRBD1 (6 bases). V lost 9 bases and J 5 bases, leaving 10 bases between the germline ends. Looked up from germline, CDR1 is MDHEN and CDR2 is SYDVKM. This CDR3 has 11 amino acids. CDR3 sequence reads: CASETGYGYTF. CDR3 nucleotides: TGTGCCAGTGAAACAGGGTATGGCTACACCTTC.

The rearrangement joins TRBV19 to TRBJ1-2; D is ambiguous. Looked up from germline, CDR1 is LNHDA and CDR2 is SQIVND (reference sequence). The CDR3 is 13 amino acids. The V end was cut by 6 bases, the J end by 5 bases, with 13 bases between. The CDR3 is CASRGRKEYGYTF. The CDR3 DNA sequence: TGTGCCAGTAGAGGCAGAAAGGAGTATGGCTACACCTTC.

The J gene is TRBJ1-5, the V gene TRBV19, with 7 bases aligning to TRBD1. This CDR3 has 12 residues. The V segment lost 6 bases and the J segment 4 bases; nucleotides outside the gene matches: 0. The germline gives CDR1 LNHDA, CDR2 SQIVND (reference sequence). The CDR3 DNA sequence: TGTGCCAGTAGCAGGGGGAATCAGCCCCAGCATTTT. It specifies CASSRGNQPQHF.

The J gene is TRBJ2-3, the V gene TRBV4-2; weak D call: TRBD2 (6 bases). The germline V gene encodes CDR1 LGHNA and CDR2 YNFKEQ. With 4 bases removed from V and 1 base from J, the gap between germline ends came to 12 bases. This CDR3 is built from 15 residues. The CDR3 sequence: CASSPRDSRTDTQYF. In DNA form, the CDR3 reads TGTGCCAGCAGCCCTCGGGACTCTCGCACAGATACGCAGTATTTT.

For this clone: Other DNA sequences from this sample encode an identical CDR3 as well. The chain joins TRBV3-1 (or the pseudogene TRBV3-2) to TRBJ2-1; perhaps TRBD2 as D (6 bases). Per the germline V gene, CDR1 is LGHDT and CDR2 is YNNKEL (reference sequence). V lost 1 base, J lost 10 bases, and 11 bases lay in between. The CDR3 is 13 residues long. The chain's CDR3 is CASSQARGGEQFF. The CDR3 region has the DNA TGTGCCAGCAGCCAAGCTAGGGGAGGCGAGCAGTTCTTC.

The CDR3 is CASSVGDRLLLEQYF. The CDR3 nucleotides are TGTGCCAGCAGTGTGGGGGACAGGCTTTTACTTGAGCAGTACTTC. The chain has TRBV5-6 and TRBJ2-7; 8 nucleotides agree with TRBD1. The CDR3 is made up of 15 amino acids. V lost 5 bases, J lost 7 bases, and 14 bases stayed unmatched. Germline CDR1 and CDR2: SGHDT and YYEEEE.

The chain recombines TRBV7-9 with TRBJ1-6; D perhaps matches TRBD1 (5 bases). The CDR3 loop spans 13 amino acids. Germline V gene data show CDR1 as SEHNR and CDR2 as FQNEAQ (reference sequence). V was pared by 10 bases and J by 10 bases, with 17 bases between. CDR3 amino acids: CATDGGRSSPLHF. DNA of the CDR3: TGTGCCACCGACGGGGGGAGGTCCTCACCCCTCCACTTT.

CDR3 sequence (DNA): TGTGCCAGCTCACCTCGACAGTTGAACACTGAAGCTTTCTTT. Translated: CASSPRQLNTEAFF. This chain links TRBV18 with TRBJ1-1, with a possible D match to TRBD1 (5 bases). V lost 3 bases to trimming and J lost 0 bases, with 8 bases between them. CDR3 size: 14 residues. Germline V lookup: CDR1 KGHSH, CDR2 LQKENI.

The count of this clone is one. V usage is TRBV14 and J usage is TRBJ2-5, with 7 positions matching TRBD1. This CDR3 contains 16 residues. CDR1 is SGHDN and CDR2 is FVKESK in the germline V gene. Losses at the gene ends were 2 bases for V and 1 base for J; bases not matched to a gene: 7. The CDR3 region has the DNA TGTGCCAGCAGCCAATTAAACAGGGGTATCCAAGAGACCCAGTACTTC. Its translation: CASSQLNRGIQETQYF.

The rearrangement links TRBV11-2 to TRBJ2-5; TRBD2 matches 13 bases. The CDR3 has 16 amino acids. Germline trimming cut 5 bases from V and 5 bases from J; bases unmatched to any gene: 8. Germline CDR1 reads SGHAT; CDR2 reads FQNNGV. The CDR3 DNA follows: TGTGCCAGCAGCCCTGGACTAGCGGGAGTCGGTGAGACCCAGTACTTC. Protein sequence: CASSPGLAGVGETQYF. Supplemented by reference TRBV11-2 and TRBJ2-5, the full variable domain reads EAGVAQSPRYKIIEKRQSVAFWCNPISGHATLYWYQQILGQGPKLLIQFQNNGVVDDSQLPKDRFSAERLKGVDSTLKIQPAKLEDSAVYLCASSPGLAGVGETQYFGPGTRLLVL.

This clone has just one count. The rearrangement joins TRBV23-1 to TRBJ2-3; perhaps TRBD2 as D (5 bases). TRBV23-1 is labeled an ORF, and its function is uncertain. V dropped 6 bases and J dropped 2 bases, with 12 bases sitting between them. This CDR3 region has 14 residues. The CDR3 reads CASSKVRVTDTQYF. The DNA of the CDR3 is TGCGCCAGCAGCAAAGTGAGGGTCACAGATACGCAGTATTTT.

This clone occurred a few times. The rearrangement links TRBV19 to TRBJ1-2; D ambiguous. V was trimmed by 5 bases and J by 5 bases, leaving 6 bases between them. The germline gives CDR1 LNHDA, CDR2 SQIVND (reference sequence). The CDR3 is 11 amino acids. The CDR3 sequence is CASSAGYGYTF. The CDR3 DNA follows: TGTGCCAGTAGTGCAGGATATGGCTACACCTTC.

J is TRBJ1-2 and V is TRBV28; a possible D gene is TRBD1 (6 bases). CDR1 and CDR2 from the germline V gene are MDHEN and SYDVKM. The V gene lost 3 bases and the J gene lost 4 bases, with 9 bases spanning the gap. The CDR3 has 13 amino acids. CDR3 DNA sequence: TGTGCCAGCAGTTTCGCAGGGGTCTATGGCTACACCTTC. As protein: CASSFAGVYGYTF.

V usage is TRBV10-3 and J usage is TRBJ1-5; possibly TRBD1 for D (5 bases). CDR1 and CDR2 from the germline V gene are ENHRY and SYGVKD. This CDR3 is built from 15 residues. Between the trimmed V and J ends, which lost 2 bases and 1 base, there was a span of 9 bases. CDR3 loop: CAISEKGLSNQPQHF. The CDR3 DNA sequence: TGTGCCATCAGTGAGAAGGGGTTAAGCAATCAGCCCCAGCATTTT.